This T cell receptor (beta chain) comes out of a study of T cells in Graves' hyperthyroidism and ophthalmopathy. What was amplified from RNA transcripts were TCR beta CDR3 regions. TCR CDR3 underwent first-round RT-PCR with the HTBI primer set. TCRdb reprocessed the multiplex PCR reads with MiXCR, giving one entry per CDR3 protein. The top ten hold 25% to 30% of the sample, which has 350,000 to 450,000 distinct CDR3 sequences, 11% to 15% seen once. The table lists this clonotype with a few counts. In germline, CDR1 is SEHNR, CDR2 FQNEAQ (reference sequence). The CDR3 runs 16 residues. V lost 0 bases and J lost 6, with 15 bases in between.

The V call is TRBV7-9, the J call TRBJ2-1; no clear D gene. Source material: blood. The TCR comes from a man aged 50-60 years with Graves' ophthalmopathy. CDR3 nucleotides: TGTGCCAGCAGCTTAGCGGTAAAGGGCCGAGGCAATGAGCAGTTCTTC. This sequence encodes CASSLAVKGRGNEQFF.